The clone carrying this TCR beta chain has a single count. V was pared by 6 bases and J by 6 bases, with 8 bases of the junction left unmatched. This CDR3 spans 14 amino acids. Germline V gene sequence: CDR1 LNHDA, CDR2 SQIVND (reference sequence). The record originates from a study of blood T cell repertoires in COVID-19. Per the original data handling: How many nucleated cells were present was estimated from reference gene primer amplification. Generated by immunoSEQ multiplex PCR, the TCRdb table keeps only in-frame clones and is missing some. The V and J calls and the clone size are those of that table, but D and trimming were determined from the DNA. Here the sample spans about 7,500 clones, around 79% being singletons.

The sequence was collected from a human donor in a cohort sampled during active COVID-19. The chain is built from TRBV19 and TRBJ2-3; TRBD1 matches at 8 bases. Sequencing was done on a sample of peripheral blood. The CDR3, as DNA: TGTGCCAGTAGACCAGGGGGCGCAAGGGATACGCAGTATTTT. It translates to CASRPGGARDTQYF.